The 11 T cell receptor beta chains reported below all come from one sample, sequenced in a study of blood T cell repertoires in COVID-19. The protocol was immunoSEQ multiplex PCR, while the TCRdb copy is restricted to in-frame clones and leaves out a portion. The sample includes roughly 110,000 clones, around four fifths seen only once; the top ten take more than 4%. The sample taken for sequencing was peripheral blood. The receptor set was obtained from a man between 65 and 85 years old with acute or convalescent COVID-19.

V and J are TRBV24-1 and TRBJ2-6; D ambiguous. V lost 5 bases and J lost 0, with 16 bases in between. Looked up from germline, CDR1 is KGHDR and CDR2 is SFDVKD. The CDR3 consists of 18 residues. The CDR3 bases are TGTGCCACCAGTGTCTCCCGTGCGCGGTGCTCTGGGGCCAACGTCCTGACTTTC. Translation gives CATSVSRARCSGANVLTF.

Details on this clone: Other DNA variants within this sample encode the same CDR3. DNA of the CDR3: TGTGCCAGCAGCCCAACTGGGGGGTTTTGGACTGAAGCTTTCTTT. It is translated as CASSPTGGFWTEAFF. The rearrangement uses TRBV9 and TRBJ1-1; the D gene is possibly TRBD1 (5 bases). This CDR3 is 15 amino acids long. Looked up from germline, CDR1 is SGDLS and CDR2 is YYNGEE. Trimming removed 4 bases at V and 5 bases at J, with 18 bases between. The whole variable domain, filled in from reference TRBV9 and TRBJ1-1, reads DSGVTQTPKHLITATGQRVTLRCSPRSGDLSVYWYQQSLDQGLQFLIQYYNGEERAKGNILERFSAQQFPDLHSELNLSSLELGDSALYFCASSPTGGFWTEAFFGQGTRLTVV.

The V and J genes are TRBV7-2 and TRBJ2-2, with a tentative D call TRBD2 (5 bases). The V end was cut by 1 base, the J end by 4 bases, with 10 bases between. The CDR3 has 15 residues. Germline CDR1 SGHTA, CDR2 FQGNSA. CDR3 nucleotides: TGTGCCAGCAGCTTAGGGGCTAGCCTCACCGGGGAGCTGTTTTTT. This gives the protein CASSLGASLTGELFF.

V usage is TRBV5-1 and J usage is TRBJ2-2, with a weak D call TRBD1 (6 bases). V gave up 2 bases and J gave up 0 bases, with 11 bases separating them. The CDR3 sequence is 16 residues long. Germline V gene sequence: CDR1 SGHRS, CDR2 YFSETQ. This CDR3 reads CASSFSGTSNTGELFF. As DNA, the CDR3 is TGCGCCAGCAGCTTTTCCGGGACATCGAACACCGGGGAGCTGTTTTTT.

This clone was detected a few times. The gene calls are TRBV27 and TRBJ2-1, with 13 bases matching TRBD2. Per germline, CDR1 MNHEY and CDR2 SMNVEV (reference sequence). J gave up 6 bases and V 0 bases, and 2 bases lay outside the gene matches. The CDR3 length is 16 residues. The CDR3 loop reads CASSLSTSGGANEQFF. The CDR3 region has the DNA TGTGCCAGCAGTTTATCTACTAGCGGGGGGGCCAATGAGCAGTTCTTC.

The chain combines TRBV6-5 with TRBJ2-3; maybe TRBD2 (5 bases). Trimming took off 2 bases at V and 6 bases at J, with 9 bases between the two ends. The CDR3 is 13 residues long. Germline V gene lookup returns CDR1 MNHEY and CDR2 SVGAGI. This CDR3 reads CASSYQDLDTQYF. In nucleotides, the CDR3 is TGTGCCAGCAGTTACCAGGACTTGGATACGCAGTATTTT.

The chain couples TRBV9 to TRBJ1-2; possibly TRBD1 for D (5 bases). This CDR3 region has 16 residues. The ends were cut back, 0 bases at V and 2 bases at J, with 14 bases in the middle. Per the germline V gene, CDR1 is SGDLS and CDR2 is YYNGEE. The CDR3 DNA sequence: TGTGCCAGCAGCGTAGCCCCGAGTACAGGAAACTATGGCTACACCTTC. Its translation: CASSVAPSTGNYGYTF.

The rearrangement uses TRBV4-3 and TRBJ2-7; 9 bases fit TRBD1. Germline V gene data show CDR1 as LGHNA and CDR2 as YSLEER. The trim removed 2 bases at V and 4 bases at J, leaving 12 bases unmatched. The CDR3 totals 17 residues. The CDR3 nucleotides read TGCGCCAGCAGCCAATTTGGAACAGGGGGCAATGAGTACGAGCAGTACTTC. Its translation is CASSQFGTGGNEYEQYF.

V gene TRBV11-2 combines with J gene TRBJ2-7; D not resolved. V lost 5 bases and J lost 6, with 8 bases in between. Germline V gives CDR1 SGHAT, CDR2 FQNNGV. The CDR3 has 11 amino acids. CDR3 protein: CASSIEREQYF. In DNA form, the CDR3 reads TGTGCCAGCAGCATCGAGCGCGAGCAGTACTTC.

The rearrangement joins TRBV19 to TRBJ2-2; 10 positions agree with TRBD1. Germline CDR1 LNHDA, CDR2 SQIVND (reference sequence). This CDR3 has 21 residues. The ends lost 5 bases at V and 6 bases at J; junction bases unmatched: 24. The CDR3 is CASSSTRSGTGASRAPGELFF. CDR3 DNA sequence: TGTGCCAGTAGTTCTACCCGCTCGGGGACAGGGGCTAGCAGGGCCCCCGGGGAGCTGTTTTTT.

V and J are TRBV7-2 and TRBJ1-1; D perhaps matches TRBD1 (5 bases). This CDR3 is built from 13 residues. Germline CDR1 reads SGHTA; CDR2 reads FQGNSA. The germline V and J ends were trimmed by 2 bases and 7 bases, with 11 bases remaining between them. The CDR3 sequence is CASSLRRALEAFF. CDR3 in DNA: TGTGCCAGCAGCTTACGCAGGGCGCTTGAAGCTTTCTTT.